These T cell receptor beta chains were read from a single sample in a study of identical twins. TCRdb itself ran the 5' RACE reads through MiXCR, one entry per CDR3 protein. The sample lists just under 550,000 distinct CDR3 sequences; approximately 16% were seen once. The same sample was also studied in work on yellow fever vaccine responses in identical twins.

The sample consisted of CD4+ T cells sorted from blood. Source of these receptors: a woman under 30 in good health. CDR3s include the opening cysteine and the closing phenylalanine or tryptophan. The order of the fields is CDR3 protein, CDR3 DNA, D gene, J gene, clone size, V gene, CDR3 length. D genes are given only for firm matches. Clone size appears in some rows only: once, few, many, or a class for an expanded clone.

CASSRAGTSTYNEQFF	TGCGCCAGCAGCCGAGCCGGGACGAGCACCTACAATGAGCAGTTCTTC	-	TRBJ2-1	many	TRBV4-1	16
CSARKLAGASTDTQYF	TGCAGCGCCCGGAAGCTAGCGGGGGCCTCCACAGATACGCAGTATTTT	TRBD2	TRBJ2-3	few	TRBV29-1	16
CAISESGQGGQETQYF	TGTGCCATCAGTGAGTCTGGACAGGGGGGACAAGAGACCCAGTACTTC	TRBD1	TRBJ2-5	many	TRBV10-3	16
CSARQGGGYGYTF	TGCAGCGCCCGACAGGGGGGAGGATATGGCTACACCTTC	TRBD1	TRBJ1-2	few	TRBV29-1	13
CSARNPTGRDEQFF	TGCAGTGCTAGGAACCCTACAGGGAGGGATGAGCAGTTCTTC	-	TRBJ2-1	-	TRBV20-1	14
CASSPGGLNQPQHF	TGCGCCAGCAGCCCGGGAGGGTTAAATCAGCCCCAGCATTTT	-	TRBJ1-5	-	TRBV5-1	14
CASCLVVAGALINTGELFF	TGTGCCAGCTGTTTAGTTGTAGCGGGGGCCCTTATAAACACCGGGGAGCTGTTTTTT	TRBD2	TRBJ2-2	few	TRBV2	19
CATSRDLDNEKLFF	TGTGCCACCAGCAGAGATCTGGATAATGAAAAACTGTTTTTT	-	TRBJ1-4	few	TRBV15	14
CASSADSLSTEAFF	TGTGCCAGCAGCGCGGACAGCTTGAGCACTGAAGCTTTCTTT	-	TRBJ1-1	many	TRBV7-9	14
CASSWRDSLYNEQFF	TGTGCCAGCAGCTGGCGGGACAGCCTCTACAATGAGCAGTTCTTC	-	TRBJ2-1	few	TRBV12-3/TRBV12-4	15
CASSSGQGSSGELFF	TGCGCCAGCAGCTCGGGACAGGGGTCCTCCGGGGAGCTGTTTTTT	TRBD1	TRBJ2-2	-	TRBV5-1	15
CASSSTGTRNNEQFF	TGCGCCAGCAGCTCGACCGGGACTAGAAACAATGAGCAGTTCTTC	TRBD2	TRBJ2-1	few	TRBV5-1	15